Described below is a single TCR beta chain sequence and its context. As yet, its antigen is unknown. The entry originates in a study of vaccination effects on CD4 cells after COVID-19. For the study at large: The median interval between the second dose and post-vaccine sampling was 72 days.

V lost 3 bases to trimming and J lost 5 bases, with 17 bases between them. This CDR3 spans 14 amino acids. CDR1 and CDR2 (germline): GTSNPN, SVGIG (reference sequence). Antigen-specific CD4+ T cells were first expanded with viral peptide pools by the ViraFEST assay and only then sequenced. Scientists isolated CD4+ T cells after an approximately ten-day culture period ended. BNT162b2 vaccine or mRNA-1273 vaccine was given to participants in two doses. At days 3 and 7, half of the medium was exchanged for IL-2 medium. Study-level results: Healthy vaccinees' vaccine-induced clones included only 1 of 255 cross-reacting with common cold coronaviruses. No early post-infection timepoints were available in the study, which also included few convalescent patients.

Only in-frame clones appear in the TCRdb table, and some are missing; sequencing was by immunoSEQ multiplex PCR. The table lists tens of thousands of clones, 77% of them singletons, with more than 0.95% in the top ten. The receptor comes from a human donor who received a COVID-19 vaccine. Source: CD4+ T cells from PBMCs cultured with HCoV-OC43 spike peptides, taken after COVID-19 vaccination. Subset here: HCoV-OC43 spike overlapping peptide pool stimulation. J is TRBJ2-7 and V is TRBV30; D is tentatively TRBD1 or TRBD2 (5 bases each). As DNA, the CDR3 is TGTGCCTGGAGCCTCCGAGGGGTTTACGACGAGCAGTACGTC. Protein product: CAWSLRGVYDEQYV.